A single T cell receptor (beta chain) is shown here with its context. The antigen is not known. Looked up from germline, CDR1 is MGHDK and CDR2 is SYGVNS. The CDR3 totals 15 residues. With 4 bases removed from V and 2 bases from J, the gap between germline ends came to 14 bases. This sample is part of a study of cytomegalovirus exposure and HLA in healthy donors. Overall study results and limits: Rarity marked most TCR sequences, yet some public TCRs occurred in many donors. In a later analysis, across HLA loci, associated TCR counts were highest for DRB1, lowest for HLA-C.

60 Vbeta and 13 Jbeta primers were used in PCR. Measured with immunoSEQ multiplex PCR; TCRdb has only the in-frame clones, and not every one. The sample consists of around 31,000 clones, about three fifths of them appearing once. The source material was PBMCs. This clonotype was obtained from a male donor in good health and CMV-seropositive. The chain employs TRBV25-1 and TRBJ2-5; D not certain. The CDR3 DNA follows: TGTGCCAGCAGTGGTCTAAGCCCACTTCAAGAGACCCAGTACTTC. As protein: CASSGLSPLQETQYF.